This T cell receptor (beta chain) emerged from a study of shared clonotypes between healthy human individuals. V gave up 6 bases and J gave up 0 bases, with 10 bases separating them. The CDR3 has 13 amino acids. Germline V gene data show CDR1 as SQVTM and CDR2 as ANQGSEA. The data were produced by immunoSEQ multiplex PCR, yet TCRdb's version contains in-frame clones alone and is incomplete. Of around 1.9 million clones in the sample, under 95% were seen once. CD45RO-negative cells were positively selected for CCR7, leaving out terminally differentiated effector memory CD45RA+ cells. Only Caucasian adults living in Nashville, Tennessee served as donors.

The J gene is TRBJ2-3, the V gene TRBV29-1; no definite D call. This TCR was recovered from a young man in good health. Some clones in this sample may be carry-over from other donors' samples. Sequenced: naive CD8+ T cells from PBMCs. The CDR3 sequence: CSVVGFSTDTQYF. The CDR3 bases are TGCAGCGTGGTAGGTTTTAGCACAGATACGCAGTATTTT.